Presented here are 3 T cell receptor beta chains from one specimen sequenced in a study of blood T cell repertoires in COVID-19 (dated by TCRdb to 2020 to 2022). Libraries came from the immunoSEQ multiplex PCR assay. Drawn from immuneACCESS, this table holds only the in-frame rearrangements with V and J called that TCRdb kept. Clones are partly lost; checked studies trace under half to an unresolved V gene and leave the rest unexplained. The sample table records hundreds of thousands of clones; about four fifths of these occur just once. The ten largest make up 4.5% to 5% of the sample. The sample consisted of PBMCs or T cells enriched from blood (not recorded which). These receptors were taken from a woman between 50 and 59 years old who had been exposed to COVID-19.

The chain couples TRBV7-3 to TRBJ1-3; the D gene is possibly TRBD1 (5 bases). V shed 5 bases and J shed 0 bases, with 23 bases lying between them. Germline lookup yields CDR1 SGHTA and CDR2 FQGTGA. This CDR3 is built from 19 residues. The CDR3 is CASSPPATETSISGNTIYF. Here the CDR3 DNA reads TGTGCCAGCAGCCCCCCCGCGACAGAGACTTCTATCTCTGGAAACACCATATATTTT.

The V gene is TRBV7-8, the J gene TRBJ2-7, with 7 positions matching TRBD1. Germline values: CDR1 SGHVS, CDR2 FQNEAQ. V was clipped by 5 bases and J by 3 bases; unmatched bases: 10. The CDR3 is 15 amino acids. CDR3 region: CASSPRTGNFYEQYF. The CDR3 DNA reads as TGTGCCAGCAGCCCTCGGACAGGAAATTTCTACGAGCAGTACTTC.

CDR3 bases: TGTGCCACCAGCAGAGATATCGGGGGTTCTGGGGCCAACGTCCTGACTTTC. Translated, it gives CATSRDIGGSGANVLTF. The V and J genes are TRBV15 and TRBJ2-6; D possibly corresponds to TRBD2 (6 bases). Trimming shortened V by 0 bases and J by 1 base, and 10 bases separated the two germline ends. CDR1 is LNHNV and CDR2 is YYDKDF in the germline V gene (reference sequence). This CDR3 is 17 amino acids long.